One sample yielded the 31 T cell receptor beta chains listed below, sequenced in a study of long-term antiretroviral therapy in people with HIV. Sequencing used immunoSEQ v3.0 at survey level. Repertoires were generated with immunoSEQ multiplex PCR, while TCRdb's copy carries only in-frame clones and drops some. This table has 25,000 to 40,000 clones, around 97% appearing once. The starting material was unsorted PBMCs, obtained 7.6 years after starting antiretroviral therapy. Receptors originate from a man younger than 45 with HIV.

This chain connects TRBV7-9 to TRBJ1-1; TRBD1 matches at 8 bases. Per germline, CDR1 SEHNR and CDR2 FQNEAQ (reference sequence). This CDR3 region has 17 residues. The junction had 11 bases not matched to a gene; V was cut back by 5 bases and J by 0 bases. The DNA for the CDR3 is TGTGCCAGCAGCCCCACCACAGGGGGGGAAATGAACACTGAAGCTTTCTTT. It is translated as CASSPTTGGEMNTEAFF.

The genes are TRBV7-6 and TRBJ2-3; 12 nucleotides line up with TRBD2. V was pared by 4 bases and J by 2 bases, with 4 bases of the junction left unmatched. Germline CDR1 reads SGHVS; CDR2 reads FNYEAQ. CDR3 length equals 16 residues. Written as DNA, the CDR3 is TGTGCCAGCAGCTCCCGACTAGCGGGGGTCACAGATACGCAGTATTTT. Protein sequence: CASSSRLAGVTDTQYF.

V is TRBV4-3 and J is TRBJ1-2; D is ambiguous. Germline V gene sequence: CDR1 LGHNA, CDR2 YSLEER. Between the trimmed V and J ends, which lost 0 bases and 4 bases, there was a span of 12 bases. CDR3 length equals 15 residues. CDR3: CASSQEFSASYGYTF. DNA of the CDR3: TGCGCCAGCAGCCAAGAATTCTCGGCCTCCTATGGCTACACCTTC.

CDR3 sequence (DNA): TGTGCCAGCAGCTCCAAGCAGTGGAATGAGCAGTTCTTC. This sequence encodes CASSSKQWNEQFF. The chain combines TRBV7-2 with TRBJ2-1, with D unclear. V lost 4 bases and J lost 7, with 11 bases in between. Germline V gene data show CDR1 as SGHTA and CDR2 as FQGNSA. The CDR3 has 13 amino acids. Full variable domain (missing parts from reference TRBV7-2 and TRBJ2-1): GAGVSQSPSNKVTEKGKDVELRCDPISGHTALYWYRQSLGQGLEFLIYFQGNSAPDKSGLPSDRFSAERTGGSVSTLTIQRTQQEDSAVYLCASSSKQWNEQFFGPGTRLTVL.

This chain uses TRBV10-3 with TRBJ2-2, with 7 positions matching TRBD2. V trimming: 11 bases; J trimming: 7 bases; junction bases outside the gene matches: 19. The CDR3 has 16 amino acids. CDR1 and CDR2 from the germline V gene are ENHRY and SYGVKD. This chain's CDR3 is CASGSRGVGFFGELFF. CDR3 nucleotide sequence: TGTGCCTCGGGGTCCCGGGGGGTAGGGTTCTTCGGGGAGCTGTTTTTT.

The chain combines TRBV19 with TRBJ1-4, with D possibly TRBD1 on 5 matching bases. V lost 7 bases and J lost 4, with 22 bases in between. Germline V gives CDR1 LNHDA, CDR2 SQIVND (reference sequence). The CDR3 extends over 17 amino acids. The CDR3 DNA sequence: TGTGCCAGTATATTCGGGACGACTATTAAGGGTAATGAAAAACTGTTTTTT. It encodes CASIFGTTIKGNEKLFF.

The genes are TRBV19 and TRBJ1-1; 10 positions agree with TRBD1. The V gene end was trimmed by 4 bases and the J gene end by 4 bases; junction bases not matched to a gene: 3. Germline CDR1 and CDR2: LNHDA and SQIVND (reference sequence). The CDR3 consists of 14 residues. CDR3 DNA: TGTGCCAGTAGTACCCGGGACAGGGGCACTGAAGCTTTCTTT. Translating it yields CASSTRDRGTEAFF.

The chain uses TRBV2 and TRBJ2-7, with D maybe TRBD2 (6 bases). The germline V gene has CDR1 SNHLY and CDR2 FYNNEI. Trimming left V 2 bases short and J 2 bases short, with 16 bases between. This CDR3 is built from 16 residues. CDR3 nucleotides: TGTGCCAGCAGTGAATCGGGGGAAACAGACCCCTACGAGCAGTACTTC. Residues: CASSESGETDPYEQYF.

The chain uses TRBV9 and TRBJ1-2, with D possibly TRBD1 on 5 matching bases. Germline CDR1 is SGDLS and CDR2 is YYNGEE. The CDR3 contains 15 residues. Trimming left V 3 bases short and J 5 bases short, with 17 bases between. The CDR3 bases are TGTGCCAGCAGCGGACCAACGGGACGGATGTATGGCTACACCTTC. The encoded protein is CASSGPTGRMYGYTF. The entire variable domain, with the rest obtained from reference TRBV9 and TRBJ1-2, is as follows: DSGVTQTPKHLITATGQRVTLRCSPRSGDLSVYWYQQSLDQGLQFLIQYYNGEERAKGNILERFSAQQFPDLHSELNLSSLELGDSALYFCASSGPTGRMYGYTFGSGTRLTVV.

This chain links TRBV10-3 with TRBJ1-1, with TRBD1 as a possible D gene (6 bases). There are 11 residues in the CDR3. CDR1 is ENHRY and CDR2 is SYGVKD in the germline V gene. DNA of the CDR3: TGTGCTACGGGGGCGGGCACTGAAGCTTTCTTT. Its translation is CATGAGTEAFF.

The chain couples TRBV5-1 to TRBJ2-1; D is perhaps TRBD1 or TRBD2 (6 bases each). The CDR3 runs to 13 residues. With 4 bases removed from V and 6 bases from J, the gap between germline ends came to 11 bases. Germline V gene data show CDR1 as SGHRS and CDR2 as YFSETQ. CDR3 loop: CASSPGAANEQFF. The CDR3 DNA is TGCGCCAGCAGCCCGGGGGCAGCCAATGAGCAGTTCTTC.

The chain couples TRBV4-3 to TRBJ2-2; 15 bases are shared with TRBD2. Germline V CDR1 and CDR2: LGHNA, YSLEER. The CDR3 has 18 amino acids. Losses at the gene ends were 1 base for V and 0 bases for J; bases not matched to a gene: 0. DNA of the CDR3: TGCGCCAGCAGCCAAGGGACTAGCGGGAGGGCGAACACCGGGGAGCTGTTTTTT. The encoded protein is CASSQGTSGRANTGELFF.

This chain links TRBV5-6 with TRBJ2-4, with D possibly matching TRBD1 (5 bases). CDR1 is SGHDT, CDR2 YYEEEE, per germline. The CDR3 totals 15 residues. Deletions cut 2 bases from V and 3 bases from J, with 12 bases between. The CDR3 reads CASSLATRGKNIQYF. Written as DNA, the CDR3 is TGTGCCAGCAGCTTAGCGACAAGGGGCAAAAACATTCAGTACTTC.

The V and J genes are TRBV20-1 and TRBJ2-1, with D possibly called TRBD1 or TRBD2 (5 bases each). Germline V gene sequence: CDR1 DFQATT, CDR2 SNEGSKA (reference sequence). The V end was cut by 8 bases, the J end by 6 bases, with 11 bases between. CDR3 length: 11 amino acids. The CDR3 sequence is CSIGTVNEQFF. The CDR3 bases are TGCAGTATTGGGACGGTCAATGAGCAGTTCTTC.

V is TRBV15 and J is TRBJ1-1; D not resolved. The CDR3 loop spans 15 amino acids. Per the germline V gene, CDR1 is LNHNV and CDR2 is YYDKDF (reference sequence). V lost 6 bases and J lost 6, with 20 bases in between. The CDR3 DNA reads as TGTGCCACCAGTGGGTGGGTTCGGTCTTTGTCTGAAGCTTTCTTT. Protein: CATSGWVRSLSEAFF.

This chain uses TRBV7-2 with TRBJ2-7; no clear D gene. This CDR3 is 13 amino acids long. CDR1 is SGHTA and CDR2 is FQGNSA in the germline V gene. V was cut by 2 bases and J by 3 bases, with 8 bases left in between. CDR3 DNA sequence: TGTGCCAGCAGCTTACGCCCGATCTACGAGCAGTACTTC. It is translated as CASSLRPIYEQYF.

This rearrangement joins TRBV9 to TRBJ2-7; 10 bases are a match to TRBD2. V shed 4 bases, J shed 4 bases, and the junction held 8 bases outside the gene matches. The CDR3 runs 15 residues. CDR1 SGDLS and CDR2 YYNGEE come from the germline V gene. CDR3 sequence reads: CASSPQASGSYEQYF. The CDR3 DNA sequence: TGTGCCAGCAGCCCCCAGGCTAGCGGGAGTTACGAGCAGTACTTC.

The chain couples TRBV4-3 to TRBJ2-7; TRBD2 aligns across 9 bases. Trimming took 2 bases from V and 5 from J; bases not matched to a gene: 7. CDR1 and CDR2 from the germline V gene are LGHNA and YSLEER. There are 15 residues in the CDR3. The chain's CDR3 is CASSQRPGLADEQYF. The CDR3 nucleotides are TGCGCCAGCAGCCAACGTCCGGGACTAGCTGACGAGCAGTACTTC.

CDR3: CASSHRAGLGEQYF. The CDR3 region has the DNA TGTGCCAGCAGCCACCGCGCGGGGTTGGGCGAGCAGTACTTC. V gene TRBV7-8 combines with J gene TRBJ2-7; D may be TRBD2 (6 bases). The germline V and J ends were trimmed by 5 bases and 6 bases, with 17 bases remaining between them. The CDR3 has 14 amino acids. Germline assignment: CDR1 SGHVS and CDR2 FQNEAQ.

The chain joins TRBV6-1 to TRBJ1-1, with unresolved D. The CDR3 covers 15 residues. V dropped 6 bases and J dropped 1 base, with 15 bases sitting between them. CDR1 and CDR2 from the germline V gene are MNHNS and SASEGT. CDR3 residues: CASSPTPDSNTEAFF. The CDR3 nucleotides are TGTGCCAGCAGCCCCACCCCGGACTCGAACACTGAAGCTTTCTTT.

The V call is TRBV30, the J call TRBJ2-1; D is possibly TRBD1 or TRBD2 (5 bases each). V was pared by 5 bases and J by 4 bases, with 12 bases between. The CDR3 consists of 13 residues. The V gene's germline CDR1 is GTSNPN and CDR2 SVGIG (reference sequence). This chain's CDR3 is CAWLPWGYNEQFF. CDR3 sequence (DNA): TGTGCCTGGCTTCCCTGGGGGTACAATGAGCAGTTCTTC.

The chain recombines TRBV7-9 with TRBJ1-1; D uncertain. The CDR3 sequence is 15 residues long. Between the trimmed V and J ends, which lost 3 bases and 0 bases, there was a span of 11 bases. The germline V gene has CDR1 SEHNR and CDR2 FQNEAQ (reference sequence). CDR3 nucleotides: TGTGCCAGCAGCTTTGGGGTCCCTATGAACACTGAAGCTTTCTTT. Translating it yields CASSFGVPMNTEAFF.

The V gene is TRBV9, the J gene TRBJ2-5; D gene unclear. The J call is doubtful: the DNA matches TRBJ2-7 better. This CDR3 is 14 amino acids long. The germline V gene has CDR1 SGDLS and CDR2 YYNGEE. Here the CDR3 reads CASSVGHPAYEQYF. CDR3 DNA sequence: TGTGCCAGCAGCGTAGGTCATCCAGCCTACGAGCAGTACTTC.

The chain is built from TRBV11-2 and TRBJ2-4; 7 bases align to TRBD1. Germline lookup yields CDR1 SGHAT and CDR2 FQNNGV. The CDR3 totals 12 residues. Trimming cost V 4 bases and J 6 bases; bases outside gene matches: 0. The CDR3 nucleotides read TGTGCCAGCAGCTGGGACAGAAACATTCAGTACTTC. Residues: CASSWDRNIQYF.

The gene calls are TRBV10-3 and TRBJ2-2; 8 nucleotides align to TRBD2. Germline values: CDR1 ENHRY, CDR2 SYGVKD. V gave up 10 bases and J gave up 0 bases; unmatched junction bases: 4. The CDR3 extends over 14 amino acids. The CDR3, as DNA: TGTGCCAGCGAGCGGGGGTCGAACACCGGGGAGCTGTTTTTT. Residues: CASERGSNTGELFF.

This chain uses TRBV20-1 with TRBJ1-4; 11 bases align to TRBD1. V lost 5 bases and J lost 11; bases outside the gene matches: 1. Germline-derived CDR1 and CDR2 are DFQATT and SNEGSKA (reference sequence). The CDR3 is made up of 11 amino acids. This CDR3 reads CSAGDRGKLFF. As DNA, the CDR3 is TGCAGTGCTGGGGACAGGGGGAAACTGTTTTTT.

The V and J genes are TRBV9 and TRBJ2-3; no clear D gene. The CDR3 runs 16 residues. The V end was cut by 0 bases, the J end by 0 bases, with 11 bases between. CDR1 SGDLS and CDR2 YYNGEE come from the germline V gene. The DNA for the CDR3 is TGTGCCAGCAGCGTAGAGCCAGTTCCTAGCACAGATACGCAGTATTTT. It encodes CASSVEPVPSTDTQYF.

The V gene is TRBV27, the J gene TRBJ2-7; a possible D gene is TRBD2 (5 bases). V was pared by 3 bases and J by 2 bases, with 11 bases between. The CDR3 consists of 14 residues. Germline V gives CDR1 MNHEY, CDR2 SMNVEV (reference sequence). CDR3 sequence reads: CASSFTRDTYEQYF. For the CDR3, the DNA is TGTGCCAGCAGTTTTACTAGGGATACCTACGAGCAGTACTTC.

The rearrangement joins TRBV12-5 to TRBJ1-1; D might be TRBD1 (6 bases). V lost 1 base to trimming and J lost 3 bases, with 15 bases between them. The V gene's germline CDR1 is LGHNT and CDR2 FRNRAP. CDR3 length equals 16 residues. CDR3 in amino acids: CASGLGVDSLDTEAFF. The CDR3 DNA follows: TGTGCTAGTGGTTTGGGAGTGGACAGTTTGGACACTGAAGCTTTCTTT.

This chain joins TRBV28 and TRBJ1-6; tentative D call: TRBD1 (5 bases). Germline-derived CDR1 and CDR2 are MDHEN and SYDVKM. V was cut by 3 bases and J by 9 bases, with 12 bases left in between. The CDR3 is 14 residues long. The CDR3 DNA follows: TGTGCCAGCAGTTTCCCTAGGGACCGTTCACCCCTCCACTTT. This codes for CASSFPRDRSPLHF.

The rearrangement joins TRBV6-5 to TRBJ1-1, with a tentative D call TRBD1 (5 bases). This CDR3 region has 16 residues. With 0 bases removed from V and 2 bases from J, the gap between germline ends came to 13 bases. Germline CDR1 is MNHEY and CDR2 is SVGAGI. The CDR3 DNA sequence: TGTGCCAGCAGTTACTCGGGCTGGGGCCTTAACACTGAAGCTTTCTTT. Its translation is CASSYSGWGLNTEAFF.